This entry lists 17 T cell receptor beta chains sequenced from one sample in a study of T cells in Graves' hyperthyroidism and ophthalmopathy (dated 2019 in TCRdb). The protocol used for the library was multiplex PCR. This sample was sequenced with an Illumina HiSeq 2000. The TCR beta CDR3 regions were amplified from the RNA transcripts. For the first round of RT-PCR on the TCR CDR3, the HTBI primer set was used together with the Qiagen OneStep RT-PCR kit. TCRdb passed the public sequencing reads through fastp at Q25 and MiXCR, retaining productive beta sequences. Rows with a matching CDR3 protein are joined into one entry that keeps the most common DNA and genes. In all, the sample holds approximately 600,000 distinct CDR3 sequences, and around 20% of those were seen once. The top ten hold 34% of the sample. Sequencing was done on a sample of blood. The receptors come from a man aged 25-45 years with Graves' ophthalmopathy.

The chain is built from TRBV28 and TRBJ1-1; D ambiguous. V lost 6 bases and J lost 11, with 16 bases in between. Germline V lookup: CDR1 MDHEN, CDR2 SYDVKM. The CDR3 loop spans 12 amino acids. As DNA, the CDR3 is TGTGCCAGCAGCGCCCTTCCTTTACAGGCTTTCTTT. Its translation: CASSALPLQAFF.

The V call is TRBV6-2 or TRBV6-3, the J call TRBJ2-1; TRBD2 matches at 9 bases. This CDR3 is 20 amino acids long. Trimming removed 6 bases from V and 7 bases from J; junction bases left unmatched: 25. Germline V gene sequence: CDR1 MNHEY, CDR2 SVGEGT. CDR3 nucleotide sequence: TGTGCCAGCAGCCCGTTATTAGCGGGAGAAAAGGGGGAGTGGGGGAATGAGCAGTTCTTC. Translation gives CASSPLLAGEKGEWGNEQFF.

This clonotype was seen at least ten times. V and J are TRBV12-5 and TRBJ2-7; 12 bases are a match to TRBD2. Per the germline V gene, CDR1 is LGHNT and CDR2 is FRNRAP. The CDR3 spans 16 residues. Trimming cost V 4 bases and J 4 bases; bases outside gene matches: 8. CDR3 residues: CASGSKTSGRWYEQYF. CDR3 nucleotide sequence: TGTGCTAGTGGTTCGAAGACTAGCGGGAGATGGTACGAGCAGTACTTC.

V and J are TRBV6-2 or TRBV6-3 and TRBJ1-1; no clear D gene. The CDR3 is 16 residues long. Trimming left V 6 bases short and J 0 bases short, with 17 bases between. Germline V gene sequence: CDR1 MNHEY, CDR2 SVGEGT. DNA for the CDR3: TGTGCCAGCAGCCCTGACTTCCCGCTCCTGAACACTGAAGCTTTCTTT. Protein: CASSPDFPLLNTEAFF.

Only a few counts were recorded for this clonotype. This chain connects TRBV27 to TRBJ1-4; 8 bases are shared with TRBD1. V lost 5 bases and J lost 3; bases outside the gene matches: 8. Germline lookup yields CDR1 MNHEY and CDR2 SMNVEV (reference sequence). This CDR3 has 16 amino acids. CDR3 bases: TGTGCCAGCAGTCCTATGGACAGGGTATCTAATGAAAAACTGTTTTTT. Encoded protein: CASSPMDRVSNEKLFF.

This clonotype was counted at least ten times. The rearrangement joins TRBV12-3 or TRBV12-4 to TRBJ1-5, with D possibly TRBD1 on 5 matching bases. CDR3 length: 13 amino acids. V dropped 2 bases and J dropped 15 bases, with 17 bases sitting between them. CDR3: CASSLPPGGSPHF. The CDR3 DNA reads as TGTGCCAGCAGTTTACCTCCGGGGGGTTCTCCGCATTTT.

This clonotype was counted many times. This chain uses TRBV2 with TRBJ2-5, with a tentative D call TRBD1 (5 bases). V dropped 4 bases and J dropped 0 bases, with 9 bases sitting between them. This CDR3 has 14 amino acids. Germline V gene sequence: CDR1 SNHLY, CDR2 FYNNEI. CDR3 coding DNA: TGTGCCAGCAGTGCCTGGACACACCAAGAGACCCAGTACTTC. Its protein is CASSAWTHQETQYF.

This clonotype was seen many times. V usage is TRBV7-2 and J usage is TRBJ2-7; TRBD2 might be the D (5 bases). The CDR3 sequence is 15 residues long. The germline gives CDR1 SGHTA, CDR2 FQGNSA. The germline V and J ends were trimmed by 6 bases and 5 bases, with 20 bases remaining between them. CDR3 amino acids: CASRPLGLARDEQYF. CDR3 sequence (DNA): TGTGCCAGCAGACCACTAGGGCTTGCGAGAGACGAGCAGTACTTC.

Details on this clonotype: Possible read error: a much larger clone is one base away. This chain connects TRBV20-1 to TRBJ2-7; D is possibly TRBD1 (6 bases). CDR3 length: 13 amino acids. Germline-derived CDR1 and CDR2 are DFQATT and SNEGSKA (reference sequence). The CDR3 loop is CSGTNRATYKQYF. CDR3 bases: TGCAGTGGGACAAACAGGGCAACCTACAAGCAGTACTTC.

This clonotype was counted many times. This chain uses TRBV3-1 with TRBJ2-1; 10 bases are shared with TRBD1. The CDR3 spans 15 residues. The germline gives CDR1 LGHDT, CDR2 YNNKEL (reference sequence). With 5 bases clipped from V and 10 bases from J, the junction kept 11 bases outside the gene matches. As DNA, the CDR3 is TGTGCCAGCAGCTTCGGGACAGGGGTTCGTCCCGAGCAGTTCTTC. The encoded protein is CASSFGTGVRPEQFF.

Only a few counts were recorded for this clonotype. The chain couples TRBV9 to TRBJ2-3; TRBD1 aligns across 7 bases. Trimming took 4 bases from V and 0 from J; bases not matched to a gene: 5. The CDR3 runs to 15 residues. Per germline, CDR1 SGDLS and CDR2 YYNGEE. The CDR3 region is CASSTGTVSTDTQYF. CDR3 bases: TGTGCCAGCAGCACAGGGACAGTTAGCACAGATACGCAGTATTTT.

This clonotype has at least ten counts. The chain links TRBV6-2 or TRBV6-3 to TRBJ2-7; no definite D call. Trimming removed 6 bases at V and 2 bases at J, with 8 bases between. The CDR3 loop spans 12 amino acids. CDR1 is MNHEY, CDR2 SVGEGT, per germline. CDR3 nucleotide sequence: TGTGCCAGCAGGGAAGGTCCCTACGAGCAGTACTTC. Its translation is CASREGPYEQYF.

The chain has TRBV20-1 and TRBJ2-3, with TRBD2 matching 14 bases. This CDR3 comprises 16 residues. J gave up 6 bases and V 6 bases, and 11 bases lay outside the gene matches. In germline, CDR1 is DFQATT, CDR2 SNEGSKA (reference sequence). The CDR3 sequence: CSATGTSGRGRDTQYF. The CDR3 DNA reads as TGCAGTGCGACTGGGACTAGCGGGAGAGGGAGGGATACGCAGTATTTT.

This clonotype was counted only a few times. The V and J genes are TRBV12-3 or TRBV12-4 and TRBJ2-7; 7 bases are shared with TRBD2. With 3 bases clipped from V and 7 bases from J, the junction kept 3 bases outside the gene matches. The CDR3 has 12 residues. The CDR3 loop is CASSLTSREQYF. Here the CDR3 DNA reads TGTGCCAGCAGTTTGACTAGCCGGGAGCAGTACTTC.

This chain joins TRBV6-1 and TRBJ2-7, with TRBD2 identical over 14 bases. Looked up from germline, CDR1 is MNHNS and CDR2 is SASEGT. Trimming removed 6 bases from V and 5 bases from J; junction bases left unmatched: 12. This CDR3 has 17 residues. The CDR3 nucleotides are TGTGCCAGCAGCCCAACCGGGACTAGCGGGAGAGGGAACGAGCAGTACTTC. It codes for CASSPTGTSGRGNEQYF.

The chain couples TRBV27 to TRBJ1-1; D unclear. Between the trimmed V and J ends, which lost 5 bases and 4 bases, there was a span of 14 bases. The length of the CDR3 is 14 residues. From germline, CDR1 is MNHEY and CDR2 SMNVEV (reference sequence). CDR3 sequence reads: CASSLGFPGTEAFF. The CDR3 DNA follows: TGTGCCAGCAGTCTCGGGTTTCCCGGCACTGAAGCTTTCTTT.

This clonotype was seen more than once but under ten times. The J gene is TRBJ2-3, the V gene TRBV27, with a tentative D call TRBD2 (6 bases). The CDR3 runs to 15 residues. The V and J ends lost 6 bases and 5 bases respectively, with 18 bases between them. From germline, CDR1 is MNHEY and CDR2 SMNVEV (reference sequence). The CDR3 DNA is TGTGCCAGCAGCCCCCAGGGACTTAGCGGAGATACGCAGTATTTT. It is translated as CASSPQGLSGDTQYF.